The 10 T cell receptor beta chains in this list originate from one sample, sequenced in a study of regulatory T cells in long-lasting Graves disease. Time point noted: newly diagnosed GD, antithyroid drugs for less than 3 months. Making the TCR library involved RNA that had been extracted from PBMCs. Arm-PCR of CDR3 regions and iRepertoire HTBI primers were the basis on which TCR beta libraries were built. MiXCR, run by TCRdb on the multiplex PCR reads, gives a single entry per CDR3 protein. The sample holds 400,000 to 550,000 distinct CDR3 sequences, 16% seen once. These data also formed part of another study, on T cells in Graves' hyperthyroidism and ophthalmopathy.

The material sequenced was peripheral blood mononuclear cells (PBMCs), taken at new diagnosis, from a patient treated with antithyroid drugs. The receptors here all came from a woman between 25 and 40 years old with Graves disease.

On this clonotype: A read error may explain this, as a much larger clone is one base away. The chain recombines TRBV27 with TRBJ2-7; 8 bases map to TRBD2. The CDR3 extends over 16 amino acids. Germline CDR1 reads MNHEY; CDR2 reads SMNVEV (reference sequence). J gave up 7 bases and V 5 bases, and 16 bases lay outside the gene matches. This CDR3 reads CASSARLARSYNEQYF. CDR3 DNA: TGTGCCAGCAGTGCCCGACTAGCGCGCTCCTACAATGAGCAGTACTTC.

At least ten counts were recorded for this clonotype. The chain links TRBV7-9 to TRBJ2-1; 8 nucleotides line up with TRBD2. V was pared by 1 base and J by 5 bases, with 7 bases of the junction left unmatched. Germline V gene sequence: CDR1 SEHNR, CDR2 FQNEAQ (reference sequence). This CDR3 region has 16 residues. This CDR3 is CASSLGYGLANNEQFF. In nucleotides, the CDR3 is TGTGCCAGCAGCTTAGGTTATGGACTAGCCAACAATGAGCAGTTCTTC.

This clonotype showed up just a few times. This rearrangement joins TRBV24-1 to TRBJ1-2; D is possibly TRBD1 (6 bases). The V gene lost 4 bases and the J gene lost 2 bases, with 7 bases spanning the gap. Looked up from germline, CDR1 is KGHDR and CDR2 is SFDVKD. This CDR3 comprises 13 residues. CDR3 nucleotides: TGTGCCACCAGTGAAACAGGGAACTATGGCTACACCTTC. Translating it yields CATSETGNYGYTF.

This clonotype has ten or more counts. V is TRBV3-1 and J is TRBJ2-3, with 14 bases that match TRBD2. CDR1 and CDR2 from the germline V gene are LGHDT and YNNKEL (reference sequence). V shed 3 bases, J shed 2 bases, and the junction held 13 bases outside the gene matches. The CDR3 sequence is 20 residues long. The CDR3 coding sequence is TGTGCCAGCAGCCAGAGGCGAGGGAGGACTAGCGGGAGGTACACAGATACGCAGTATTTT. Amino acid sequence: CASSQRRGRTSGRYTDTQYF.

This clonotype was observed many times. The chain is built from TRBV27 and TRBJ2-7; 7 bases are shared with TRBD2. Germline V CDR1 and CDR2: MNHEY, SMNVEV (reference sequence). This CDR3 has 14 amino acids. V shed 8 bases and J 2 bases; nucleotides not matched to a gene: 9. CDR3 DNA sequence: TGTGCCAGCTCCGAGGGAGGGTTTACCTACGAGCAGTACTTC. Translated: CASSEGGFTYEQYF.

This sequence joins TRBV6-4 and TRBJ2-7, with D tentatively TRBD2 (5 bases). Deletions cut 4 bases from V and 5 bases from J, with 12 bases between. This CDR3 spans 13 amino acids. CDR1 is MRHNA, CDR2 SNTAGT, per germline. CDR3 sequence (DNA): TGTGCCAGCAGTGCGGAGGCGGGTCACGAGCAGTACTTC. Translated: CASSAEAGHEQYF.

This clonotype was observed many times. The genes are TRBV6-1 and TRBJ1-5; TRBD1 might be the D (6 bases). This CDR3 has 14 residues. The germline V and J ends were trimmed by 6 bases and 0 bases, with 9 bases remaining between them. Germline V gives CDR1 MNHNS, CDR2 SASEGT. CDR3 bases: TGTGCCAGCAGACGGACAGTTAGCAATCAGCCCCAGCATTTT. Encoded protein: CASRRTVSNQPQHF.

The sample holds many counts of this clonotype. V is TRBV5-1 and J is TRBJ2-2, with D hard to call. The germline V gene encodes CDR1 SGHRS and CDR2 YFSETQ. The ends were cut back, 4 bases at V and 7 bases at J, with 14 bases in the middle. The CDR3 has 14 amino acids. DNA for the CDR3: TGCGCCAGCAGCACAGCCCTTAAAAGCGGGGAGCTGTTTTTT. As protein: CASSTALKSGELFF.

This clonotype was counted many times. The rearrangement joins TRBV3-1 to TRBJ2-7, with 9 bases that match TRBD2. The junction had 8 bases not matched to a gene; V was cut back by 5 bases and J by 0 bases. Germline V gene data show CDR1 as LGHDT and CDR2 as YNNKEL (reference sequence). The CDR3 is 16 amino acids. The CDR3 reads CASSSLHSGGSYEQYF. The CDR3 DNA follows: TGTGCCAGCAGCTCCCTCCATAGCGGGGGCTCCTACGAGCAGTACTTC.

Ten or more counts support this clonotype. The chain links TRBV11-2 to TRBJ2-1; maybe TRBD2 (6 bases). The length of the CDR3 is 17 residues. Germline V gene sequence: CDR1 SGHAT, CDR2 FQNNGV. The germline V and J ends were trimmed by 4 bases and 4 bases, with 20 bases remaining between them. The CDR3 sequence: CASSSRPGSGQYNEQFF. CDR3 nucleotide sequence: TGTGCCAGCAGCTCCAGGCCAGGAAGCGGGCAATACAATGAGCAGTTCTTC.